Only a few counts were recorded for the clone carrying this T cell receptor (beta chain). Its cognate antigen is unknown. These data originate in a study of naive and memory T cell subsets. General study results and limits: Naive and memory subsets had different power law exponents for TCR abundance. Naive repertoires, especially CD8, held a few larger clonotypes, possibly memory cells re-expressing CD45RA.

CDR1 is MNHEY and CDR2 is SMNVEV in the germline V gene (reference sequence). V was pared by 3 bases and J by 1 base, with 7 bases between. The CDR3 extends over 14 amino acids. Both TRBC1 and TRBC2 were covered by a beta constant-region primer of two equimolar oligonucleotides. Nested alpha and beta constant-region primers with the SP2 primer drove four PCR rounds on ligated cDNA. The cDNA 3' end received a ligated single-stranded oligonucleotide carrying the SP2 primer and a 12-nucleotide UMI. TCRdb used MiXCR to reprocess the UMI-ligation and nested PCR reads, holding one entry per CDR3 protein. Of roughly 150,000 distinct CDR3 sequences listed, 22% are singletons.

The rearrangement links TRBV27 to TRBJ1-5; TRBD1 is a possible D gene (5 bases). The source of this sequence is a human donor in good health. Sequenced sample: naive CD4+ T cells from blood. The CDR3 region is CASSFQGSNQPQHF. CDR3 in DNA: TGTGCCAGCAGTTTCCAGGGAAGCAATCAGCCCCAGCATTTT.